The 9 T cell receptor beta chains below were found in one sample sequenced in a study of blood T cells in healthy people across ages. PCR was performed a second time for 7 to 11 cycles using a sample-barcoded 5' primer and a J-beta primer mix. TCRdb ran MiXCR on the 5' RACE reads and lists one entry per CDR3 protein. The repertoire consists of some 760,000 distinct CDR3 sequences, with approximately 25% occurring once and the leading ten covering around 9.2%. The same sample was also used in a study of T cells of mothers and their children.

Sequencing was performed on blood. The source is a boy aged 5-17 years in good health.

The chain uses TRBV12-3 or TRBV12-4 and TRBJ2-5, with 12 bases aligning to TRBD2. V gave up 5 bases and J gave up 5 bases; unmatched junction bases: 9. This CDR3 spans 16 amino acids. The CDR3 DNA reads as TGTGCCAGCAGTCCTTGGACTAGCGGGGCAACCGAGACCCAGTACTTC. This sequence encodes CASSPWTSGATETQYF.

This clonotype was detected once. The chain recombines TRBV13 with TRBJ2-7, with D unclear. Germline V lookup: CDR1 PRHDT, CDR2 FYEKMQ (reference sequence). V was pared by 4 bases and J by 2 bases, with 12 bases between. The CDR3 is 14 amino acids. The CDR3 DNA follows: TGTGCCAGCAGCTCCCCGATAAGGGCCTACGAGCAGTACTTC. Its protein product is CASSSPIRAYEQYF.

CDR3 DNA: TGCAGCGCTCTGCTAGCGGGAGAGACCCAGTACTTC. Its protein is CSALLAGETQYF. V gene TRBV29-1 combines with J gene TRBJ2-5, with TRBD2 matching over 8 bases. Germline loops: CDR1 SQVTM, CDR2 ANQGSEA. This CDR3 has 12 amino acids. The ends lost 7 bases at V and 4 bases at J; junction bases unmatched: 5.

The sample holds a few counts of this clonotype. V gene TRBV20-1 combines with J gene TRBJ2-7, with 7 bases identical to TRBD2. V trimming: 4 bases; J trimming: 5 bases; junction bases outside the gene matches: 11. CDR1 and CDR2 from the germline V gene are DFQATT and SNEGSKA (reference sequence). CDR3 length equals 14 residues. In nucleotides, the CDR3 is TGCAGTGCTATGAGCGGGACTGAAGGGAACGAGCAGTACTTC. It is translated as CSAMSGTEGNEQYF.

This clonotype was seen more than once but under ten times. The J gene is TRBJ2-3, the V gene TRBV11-2; D remains unclear. Per germline, CDR1 SGHAT and CDR2 FQNNGV. The V gene lost 6 bases and the J gene lost 1 base, with 11 bases spanning the gap. The CDR3 totals 14 residues. The CDR3 DNA is TGTGCCAGCAGATCAGACGGAGGCACAGATACGCAGTATTTT. This sequence encodes CASRSDGGTDTQYF.

The chain is built from TRBV20-1 and TRBJ2-7, with a possible D match to TRBD2 (7 bases). V lost 5 bases and J lost 6, with 14 bases in between. This CDR3 comprises 12 residues. From germline, CDR1 is DFQATT and CDR2 SNEGSKA (reference sequence). This CDR3 reads CSAWGGAGEQYF. Written as DNA, the CDR3 is TGCAGTGCTTGGGGGGGGGCTGGCGAGCAGTACTTC.

Only a few counts were recorded for this clonotype. CDR3 in DNA: TGTGCCAGCAGCTCCTTTCAGGGCTTTAACATTCAGTACTTC. This sequence encodes CASSSFQGFNIQYF. This chain links TRBV5-6 with TRBJ2-4; weak D call: TRBD1 (5 bases). Trimming pared 3 bases from V and 7 bases from J, leaving 14 bases between. This CDR3 region has 14 residues. Germline V gene sequence: CDR1 SGHDT, CDR2 YYEEEE.

This clonotype was picked up one time. V and J are TRBV11-2 and TRBJ2-3, with 14 bases lining up with TRBD2. The V gene's germline CDR1 is SGHAT and CDR2 FQNNGV. The CDR3 spans 16 residues. J gave up 6 bases and V 5 bases, and 7 bases lay outside the gene matches. The CDR3 region is CASSTRGLAGADTQYF. The CDR3, as DNA: TGTGCCAGCAGCACTCGGGGACTAGCGGGAGCCGATACGCAGTATTTT.

This clonotype was picked up a small number of times. J is TRBJ2-1 and V is TRBV12-5; the match to TRBD2 covers 8 bases. CDR1 is LGHNT and CDR2 is FRNRAP in the germline V gene. Trimming at V came to 0 bases and at J to 3 bases, leaving 4 bases not matched to a gene. There are 16 residues in the CDR3. Written as DNA, the CDR3 is TGTGCTAGTGGTTTGGTACTGGCGGGAGGCTACAATGAGCAGTTCTTC. This gives the protein CASGLVLAGGYNEQFF.